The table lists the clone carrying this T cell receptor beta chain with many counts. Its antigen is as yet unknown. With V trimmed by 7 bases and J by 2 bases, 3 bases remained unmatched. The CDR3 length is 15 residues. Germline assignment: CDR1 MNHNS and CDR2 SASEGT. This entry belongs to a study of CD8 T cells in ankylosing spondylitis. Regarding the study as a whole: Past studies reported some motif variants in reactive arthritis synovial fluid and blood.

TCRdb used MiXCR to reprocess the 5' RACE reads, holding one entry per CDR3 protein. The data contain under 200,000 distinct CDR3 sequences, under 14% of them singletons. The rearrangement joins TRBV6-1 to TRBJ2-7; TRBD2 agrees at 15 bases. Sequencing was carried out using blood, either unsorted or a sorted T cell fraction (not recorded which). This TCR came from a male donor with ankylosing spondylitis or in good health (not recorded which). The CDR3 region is CASMGLAGGPYEQYF. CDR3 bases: TGTGCCAGCATGGGACTAGCGGGAGGACCCTACGAGCAGTACTTC.